These 30 T cell receptor beta chains came from one sample sequenced in a study of blood T cell repertoires in COVID-19. Sequencing was performed with immunoSEQ multiplex PCR; in TCRdb, only in-frame clones are kept and a portion is missing. The table shows 200,000 or so clones, with 80% to 90% occurring only once. The sample comprised PBMCs or T cells enriched from blood (not recorded which). The receptors were gathered from a woman between 35 and 50 years old with acute COVID-19.

The genes are TRBV19 and TRBJ1-2; TRBD1 aligns across 9 bases. This CDR3 has 16 residues. The germline V gene encodes CDR1 LNHDA and CDR2 SQIVND (reference sequence). V shed 5 bases and J 4 bases; nucleotides not matched to a gene: 11. This chain's CDR3 is CASSRPGTGTLYGYTF. The DNA for the CDR3 is TGTGCCAGTAGTCGTCCCGGGACAGGGACTCTCTATGGCTACACCTTC.

The chain uses TRBV9 and TRBJ1-2; a weak D match, TRBD1 (6 bases). The CDR3 length is 14 residues. V lost 2 bases and J 2 bases, leaving 10 bases between the germline ends. The germline gives CDR1 SGDLS, CDR2 YYNGEE. In DNA form, the CDR3 reads TGTGCCAGCAGCGTGGAGGACAGAAACTATGGCTACACCTTC. It is translated as CASSVEDRNYGYTF.

V gene TRBV18 combines with J gene TRBJ1-2, with D perhaps TRBD1 (6 bases). The ends were cut back, 6 bases at V and 0 bases at J, with 17 bases in the middle. Germline CDR1 is KGHSH and CDR2 is LQKENI. The CDR3 totals 16 residues. The CDR3 nucleotides read TGTGCCAGCTCTGCCGGGACAACTCTTTCTAACTATGGCTACACCTTC. This translates into CASSAGTTLSNYGYTF.

This chain connects TRBV3-1 (or the pseudogene TRBV3-2) to TRBJ1-2; no firm D call. CDR3 size: 15 residues. From germline, CDR1 is LGHDT and CDR2 YNNKEL (reference sequence). Trimming removed 0 bases from V and 8 bases from J, with 16 bases in between. The CDR3 is CASSQDFFPAGGYTF. Here the CDR3 DNA reads TGTGCCAGCAGCCAAGATTTCTTCCCTGCGGGAGGCTACACCTTC.

This clone was seen a handful of times. This chain uses TRBV7-9 with TRBJ1-3; tentatively, D is TRBD1 (5 bases). Trimming took 2 bases from V and 0 from J, leaving 11 bases between them. The germline V gene has CDR1 SEHNR and CDR2 FQNEAQ (reference sequence). The CDR3 length is 16 residues. CDR3 sequence: CASSLNPGSSGNTIYF. The CDR3 nucleotides read TGTGCCAGCAGCTTAAATCCAGGGTCCTCTGGAAACACCATATATTTT. Complete variable domain (other parts from reference TRBV7-9 and TRBJ1-3): DTGVSQNPRHKITKRGQNVTFRCDPISEHNRLYWYRQTLGQGPEFLTYFQNEAQLEKSRLLSDRFSAERPKGSFSTLEIQRTEQGDSAMYLCASSLNPGSSGNTIYFGEGSWLTVV.

The chain carries TRBV19 and TRBJ1-5, with D maybe TRBD1 (6 bases). In germline, CDR1 is LNHDA, CDR2 SQIVND (reference sequence). With 5 bases removed from V and 5 bases from J, the gap between germline ends came to 10 bases. CDR3 length: 13 residues. CDR3 region: CASSVAGDQPQHF. CDR3 bases: TGTGCCAGTAGTGTGGCAGGGGATCAGCCCCAGCATTTT. Variable domain in full (rest from reference TRBV19 and TRBJ1-5): DGGITQSPKYLFRKEGQNVTLSCEQNLNHDAMYWYRQDPGQGLRLIYYSQIVNDFQKGDIAEGYSVSREKKESFPLTVTSAQKNPTAFYLCASSVAGDQPQHFGDGTRLSIL.

The gene calls are TRBV19 and TRBJ2-7; 7 nucleotides match TRBD2. The germline CDR1 and CDR2 sequences are LNHDA and SQIVND (reference sequence). This CDR3 is built from 14 residues. V was pared by 5 bases and J by 2 bases, with 6 bases of the junction left unmatched. The DNA for the CDR3 is TGTGCCAGTAGTCCCGGGGAGGGCGCCTACGAGCAGTACTTC. It encodes CASSPGEGAYEQYF.

The gene calls are TRBV2 and TRBJ2-1; D is undetermined. Trimming removed 0 bases from V and 4 bases from J, with 4 bases in between. The CDR3 runs to 13 residues. The germline V gene has CDR1 SNHLY and CDR2 FYNNEI. The CDR3 bases are TGTGCCAGCAGTGAAGCTCAATACAATGAGCAGTTCTTC. As protein: CASSEAQYNEQFF. The entire variable domain, with the rest obtained from reference TRBV2 and TRBJ2-1, is as follows: EPEVTQTPSHQVTQMGQEVILRCVPISNHLYFYWYRQILGQKVEFLVSFYNNEISEKSEIFDDQFSVERPDGSNFTLKIRSTKLEDSAMYFCASSEAQYNEQFFGPGTRLTVL.

The chain couples TRBV7-9 to TRBJ1-1; TRBD1 agrees at 8 bases. Germline lookup yields CDR1 SEHNR and CDR2 FQNEAQ (reference sequence). The CDR3 spans 11 residues. Trimming cost V 5 bases and J 10 bases; bases outside gene matches: 3. The CDR3 DNA sequence: TGTGCCAGCAGCATAGGGACAGGAGCTTTCTTT. Encoded protein: CASSIGTGAFF.

The chain joins TRBV6-1 to TRBJ2-2; no firm D call. Trimming stripped 1 base from V and 0 bases from J, with 9 bases between. CDR1 and CDR2 (germline): MNHNS, SASEGT. The CDR3 sequence is 16 residues long. CDR3 bases: TGTGCCAGCAGTGAAGACGTCCCAGCGAACACCGGGGAGCTGTTTTTT. Its protein is CASSEDVPANTGELFF.

The V and J genes are TRBV7-8 and TRBJ1-2; 9 bases map to TRBD1. The trim removed 5 bases at V and 5 bases at J, leaving 3 bases unmatched. Germline V gene sequence: CDR1 SGHVS, CDR2 FQNEAQ. The CDR3 length is 13 residues. CDR3 protein: CASSIGQGYGYTF. CDR3 nucleotide sequence: TGTGCCAGCAGCATCGGACAGGGGTATGGCTACACCTTC.

The chain combines TRBV7-3 with TRBJ2-3, with TRBD2 matching 11 bases. Trimming at V came to 5 bases and at J to 6 bases, leaving 13 bases not matched to a gene. The CDR3 is 17 residues long. Per the germline V gene, CDR1 is SGHTA and CDR2 is FQGTGA. The CDR3: CASSPYDGSGGADTQYF. CDR3 DNA: TGTGCCAGCAGCCCCTACGATGGTAGCGGGGGGGCCGATACGCAGTATTTT. The full variable domain, with the rest looked up from reference TRBV7-3 and TRBJ2-3, is GAGVSQTPSNKVTEKGKYVELRCDPISGHTALYWYRQSLGQGPEFLIYFQGTGAADDSGLPNDRFFAVRPEGSVSTLKIQRTERGDSAVYLCASSPYDGSGGADTQYFGPGTRLTVL.

The rearrangement links TRBV5-1 to TRBJ1-5; TRBD1 agrees at 8 bases. The trim removed 5 bases at V and 8 bases at J, leaving 12 bases unmatched. This CDR3 comprises 15 residues. Germline V gives CDR1 SGHRS, CDR2 YFSETQ. Here the CDR3 reads CASRPTGATVEPQHF. The CDR3 coding sequence is TGCGCCAGCAGACCGACAGGGGCTACCGTGGAGCCCCAGCATTTT.

The chain couples TRBV27 to TRBJ2-5; D is perhaps TRBD1 (6 bases). CDR3 size: 15 residues. V lost 3 bases and J 5 bases, leaving 16 bases between the germline ends. Per germline, CDR1 MNHEY and CDR2 SMNVEV (reference sequence). The CDR3 loop reads CASSFQGSQGETQYF. The CDR3 DNA reads as TGTGCCAGCAGTTTCCAGGGGAGCCAAGGGGAGACCCAGTACTTC.

This chain uses TRBV5-1 with TRBJ2-5, with D perhaps TRBD1 (7 bases). CDR1 SGHRS and CDR2 YFSETQ come from the germline V gene. Trimming took off 6 bases at V and 2 bases at J, with 11 bases between the two ends. The CDR3 spans 13 residues. The CDR3, as DNA: TGCGCCAGCAATCAGGGGGGTCAAGAGACCCAGTACTTC. Protein sequence: CASNQGGQETQYF.

The V and J genes are TRBV6-1 and TRBJ1-3; 8 positions agree with TRBD1. There are 16 residues in the CDR3. After removal of 4 bases from V and 0 bases from J, the junction contained 5 bases not matched to a gene. Germline V CDR1 and CDR2: MNHNS, SASEGT. The CDR3 protein is CASSAGQAYSGNTIYF. In DNA form, the CDR3 reads TGTGCCAGCAGTGCGGGACAGGCTTACTCTGGAAACACCATATATTTT.

The rearrangement joins TRBV19 to TRBJ2-2; 10 bases agree with TRBD1. Germline V CDR1 and CDR2: LNHDA, SQIVND (reference sequence). The V gene end was trimmed by 8 bases and the J gene end by 3 bases; junction bases not matched to a gene: 6. CDR3 length: 15 residues. CDR3 nucleotide sequence: TGTGCCAGTGGGACAGGGGATGTGTACACCGGGGAGCTGTTTTTT. It is translated as CASGTGDVYTGELFF. The variable domain in full, with the rest retrieved from reference TRBV19 and TRBJ2-2, is DGGITQSPKYLFRKEGQNVTLSCEQNLNHDAMYWYRQDPGQGLRLIYYSQIVNDFQKGDIAEGYSVSREKKESFPLTVTSAQKNPTAFYLCASGTGDVYTGELFFGEGSRLTVL.

The chain employs TRBV9 and TRBJ1-2; D ambiguous. V lost 5 bases to trimming and J lost 7 bases, with 12 bases between them. There are 12 residues in the CDR3. The germline CDR1 and CDR2 sequences are SGDLS and YYNGEE. CDR3 DNA sequence: TGTGCCAGCAGGGAGGGAGGTGGTGGCTACACCTTC. Protein sequence: CASREGGGGYTF.

The chain uses TRBV30 and TRBJ1-5; D is uncertain. The germline gives CDR1 GTSNPN, CDR2 SVGIG (reference sequence). Trimming removed 2 bases at V and 4 bases at J, with 12 bases between. The CDR3 is 14 amino acids. CDR3 loop: CAWSPPGWNQPQHF. The CDR3 DNA is TGTGCCTGGAGTCCCCCAGGTTGGAATCAGCCCCAGCATTTT.

Here the CDR3 reads CASSFGAPEAFF. CDR3 DNA sequence: TGTGCCAGCTCATTCGGAGCTCCTGAAGCTTTCTTT. The rearrangement joins TRBV18 to TRBJ1-1; D is undetermined. Germline V gene lookup returns CDR1 KGHSH and CDR2 LQKENI. The CDR3 totals 12 residues. V lost 5 bases to trimming and J lost 6 bases, with 10 bases between them.

The chain combines TRBV4-3 with TRBJ1-5, with D maybe TRBD1 (5 bases). Germline-derived CDR1 and CDR2 are LGHNA and YSLEER. The CDR3 sequence is 15 residues long. The V and J ends lost 4 bases and 2 bases respectively, with 12 bases between them. The CDR3 sequence: CASSPSWGGNQPQHF. For the CDR3, the DNA is TGCGCCAGCAGCCCGTCCTGGGGGGGCAATCAGCCCCAGCATTTT.

This chain joins TRBV2 and TRBJ2-1; D not resolved. CDR1 and CDR2 from the germline V gene are SNHLY and FYNNEI. The CDR3 has 16 amino acids. The germline V and J ends were trimmed by 5 bases and 6 bases, with 20 bases remaining between them. The CDR3 region has the DNA TGTGCCAGCAGTCCCTCTTATATGTCTTTCGGCAATGAGCAGTTCTTC. It specifies CASSPSYMSFGNEQFF.

The rearrangement links TRBV4-3 to TRBJ2-3, with a weak D call TRBD2 (5 bases). V shed 1 base and J shed 0 bases, with 8 bases lying between them. There are 15 residues in the CDR3. Germline CDR1 reads LGHNA; CDR2 reads YSLEER. The CDR3 here is CASSQARASTDTQYF. CDR3 coding DNA: TGCGCCAGCAGCCAAGCGCGGGCAAGCACAGATACGCAGTATTTT.

The chain carries TRBV2 and TRBJ1-3; weak D call: TRBD1 (6 bases). Germline lookup yields CDR1 SNHLY and CDR2 FYNNEI. This CDR3 has 15 residues. Trimming removed 8 bases at V and 0 bases at J, with 14 bases between. The CDR3 DNA sequence: TGTGCCAGCGTTGGGAGCAGGGGCTCTGGAAACACCATATATTTT. This codes for CASVGSRGSGNTIYF.

V and J are TRBV5-5 and TRBJ2-7, with D perhaps matching TRBD1 (5 bases). V was cut by 0 bases and J by 0 bases, with 13 bases left in between. Germline-derived CDR1 and CDR2 are SGHKS and YYEKEE (reference sequence). The CDR3 runs to 16 residues. The CDR3 region has the DNA TGTGCCAGCAGCTTGGAAGCCCGACAGAGCTCCTACGAGCAGTACGTC. Amino acids: CASSLEARQSSYEQYV.

The chain joins TRBV19 to TRBJ1-1; 9 nucleotides match TRBD1. The CDR3 spans 16 residues. Trimming took 5 bases from V and 7 from J; bases not matched to a gene: 14. The germline V gene has CDR1 LNHDA and CDR2 SQIVND (reference sequence). The CDR3: CASSRDAGTGPIEAFF. The CDR3 DNA sequence: TGTGCCAGTAGTCGTGACGCCGGGACAGGGCCGATTGAAGCTTTCTTT.

This chain connects TRBV5-4 to TRBJ2-2, with a tentative D call TRBD1 (5 bases). Germline CDR1 SGHNT, CDR2 YYREEE (reference sequence). The CDR3 is 15 residues long. The germline V and J ends were trimmed by 1 base and 7 bases, with 14 bases remaining between them. The CDR3 DNA sequence: TGTGCCAGCAGCTTGTTGGCCAGGGCGGACGGGGAGCTGTTTTTT. Amino acids: CASSLLARADGELFF.

This chain links TRBV18 with TRBJ2-5, with D possibly being TRBD1 (5 bases). V lost 0 bases to trimming and J lost 5 bases, with 19 bases between them. This CDR3 spans 17 amino acids. From germline, CDR1 is KGHSH and CDR2 LQKENI. CDR3 in DNA: TGTGCCAGCTCACCACCAGCCCAGGGTCGGTTTGCGGAGACCCAGTACTTC. It encodes CASSPPAQGRFAETQYF.

V usage is TRBV5-6 and J usage is TRBJ1-3, with 8 bases aligning to TRBD1. After removal of 4 bases from V and 3 bases from J, the junction contained 12 bases not matched to a gene. Germline CDR1 SGHDT, CDR2 YYEEEE. This CDR3 is 17 amino acids long. The CDR3 loop is CASSPAVTDRVGNTIYF. The CDR3 DNA follows: TGTGCCAGCAGCCCGGCGGTCACGGACAGGGTTGGAAACACCATATATTTT.

The rearrangement uses TRBV7-9 and TRBJ1-4, with D perhaps matching TRBD1 (6 bases). CDR3 length equals 14 residues. The V and J ends lost 5 bases and 8 bases respectively, with 15 bases between them. Per the germline V gene, CDR1 is SEHNR and CDR2 is FQNEAQ (reference sequence). The CDR3: CASSRRGSGEKLFF. As DNA, the CDR3 is TGTGCCAGCAGCAGAAGGGGGAGTGGGGAAAAACTGTTTTTT.